The source of this TCR beta chain is a study of cytomegalovirus exposure and HLA in healthy donors. The overall study: A later analysis reported the 120 or so validation repertoires used the same platform as the 666 first-cohort repertoires.

Concerning this clone itself: What it binds is unknown.

Produced via immunoSEQ multiplex PCR; TCRdb's table is partial and in-frame only. The table includes 230,000 or so clones, 88% detected once. General study findings and limits: Among TCR beta chains, those listed as cytomegalovirus-associated numbered about 160. Later, an analysis found that TCR clusters from the first cohort tended to co-occur in the 120 validation repertoires.

The source is a woman younger than 30 in good health and CMV-seronegative. Sequences were obtained from PBMCs.

CDR3 sequence reads: CASSQQDYRNYEQYF. CDR3 bases: TGCGCCAGCAGCCAACAAGACTACAGAAACTACGAGCAGTACTTC. The chain joins TRBV4-1 to TRBJ2-7, with a weak D call TRBD2 (5 bases). There are 15 residues in the CDR3. Germline CDR1 is MGHRA and CDR2 is YSYEKL. Trimming removed 2 bases from V and 3 bases from J, with 14 bases in between.